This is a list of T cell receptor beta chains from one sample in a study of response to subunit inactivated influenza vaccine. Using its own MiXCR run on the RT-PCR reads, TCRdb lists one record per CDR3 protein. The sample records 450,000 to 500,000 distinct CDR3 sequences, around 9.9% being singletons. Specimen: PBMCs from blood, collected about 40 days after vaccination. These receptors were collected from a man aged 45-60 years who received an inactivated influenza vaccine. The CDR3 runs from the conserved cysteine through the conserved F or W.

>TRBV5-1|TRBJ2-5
CASSWTEETQYF
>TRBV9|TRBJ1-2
CASRTSGRVDGYTF
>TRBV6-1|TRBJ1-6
CASEVSGSPLHF
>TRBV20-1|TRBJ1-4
CSARPGGGPSNEKLFF
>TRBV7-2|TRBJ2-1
CASSPTSGGANEQFF
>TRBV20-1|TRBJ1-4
CSARDLGTGSATNEKLFF
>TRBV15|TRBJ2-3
CATSRVKDTQYF
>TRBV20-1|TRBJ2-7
CSADGMDRKSSYEQYF
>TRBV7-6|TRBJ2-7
CASSLAHSGVVAEQYF
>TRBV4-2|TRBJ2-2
CASSQEGTGGPRWELFF
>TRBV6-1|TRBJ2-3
CASRTPPGQGLDTQYF
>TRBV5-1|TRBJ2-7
CASSLAPGQGGYEQYF
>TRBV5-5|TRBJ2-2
CASSSGQYRSGELFF
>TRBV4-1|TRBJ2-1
CASSQETLVRNEQFF
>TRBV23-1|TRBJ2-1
CASSPPVASGPLYSYNEQFF
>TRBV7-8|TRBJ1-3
CASSHSGGGNTIYF
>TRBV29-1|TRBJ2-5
CSVREKETQYF
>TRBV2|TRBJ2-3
CASSAAPPFTDTQYF
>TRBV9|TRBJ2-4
CASSVDPGTGKNIQYF
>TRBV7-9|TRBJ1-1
CASSFIRDLPWNTEAFF
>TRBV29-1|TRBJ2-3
CSVGRSDTQYF
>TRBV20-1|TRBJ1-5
CSADRAGFGNQPQHF
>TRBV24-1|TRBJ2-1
CATSEWGEGNEQFF
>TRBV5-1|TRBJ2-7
CASSLERVDRISYEQYF
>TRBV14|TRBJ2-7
CASSQDQLAGGLHEQYF
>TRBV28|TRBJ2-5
CASSRFGTTQETQYF
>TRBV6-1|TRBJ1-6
CASSEALGGLRNSPLHF
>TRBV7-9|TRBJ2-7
CASSPPPRGRRYEQYF
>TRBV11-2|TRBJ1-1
CASSLEQAFTEAFF
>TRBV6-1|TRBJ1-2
CASRDRGYYGYTF
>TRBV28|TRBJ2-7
CASSLGYYEQYF
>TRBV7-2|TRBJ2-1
CASSLNRAAGYNEQFF
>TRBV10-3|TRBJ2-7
CAISGEGTEQYF
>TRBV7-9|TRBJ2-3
CASSLVQRPDTQYF
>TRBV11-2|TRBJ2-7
CASSLFPGVPYEQYF
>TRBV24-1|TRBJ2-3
CATRTQGYPDTQYF
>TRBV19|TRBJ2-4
CASSIKSGWAGRNIQYF
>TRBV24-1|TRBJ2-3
CATSGLAGVSGTDTQYF
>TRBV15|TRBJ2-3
CATSRGGSTDTQYF
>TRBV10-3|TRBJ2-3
CAIGLAGGTDTQYF
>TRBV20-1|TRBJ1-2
CSAYGTEGYTF